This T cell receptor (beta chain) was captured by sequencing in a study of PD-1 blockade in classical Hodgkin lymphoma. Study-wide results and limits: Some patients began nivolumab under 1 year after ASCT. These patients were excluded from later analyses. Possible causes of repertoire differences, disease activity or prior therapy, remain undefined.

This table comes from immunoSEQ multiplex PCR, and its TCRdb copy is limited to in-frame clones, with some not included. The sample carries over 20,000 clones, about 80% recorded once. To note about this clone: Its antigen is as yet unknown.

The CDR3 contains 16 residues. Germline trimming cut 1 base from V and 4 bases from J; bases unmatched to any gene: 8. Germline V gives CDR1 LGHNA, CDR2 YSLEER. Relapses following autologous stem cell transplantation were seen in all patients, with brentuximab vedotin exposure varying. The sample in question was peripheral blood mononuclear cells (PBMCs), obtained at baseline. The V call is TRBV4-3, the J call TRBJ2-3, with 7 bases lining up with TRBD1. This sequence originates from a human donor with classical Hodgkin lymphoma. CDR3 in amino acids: CASSQVLTGTADTQYF. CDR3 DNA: TGCGCCAGCAGCCAAGTCTTGACAGGGACGGCAGATACGCAGTATTTT.